A selection of T cell receptor beta chains follows, all from one sample in a study of shared clonotypes between healthy human individuals. The protocol was immunoSEQ multiplex PCR, while the TCRdb copy is restricted to in-frame clones and leaves out a portion. Of more than 2,000,000 clones in the sample, roughly 93% are singletons; the top ten hold about 0.37%. Specimen: naive CD4+ T cells from PBMCs. Receptors were obtained from a man aged 18 to 35 in good health. Some clones in this sample may be carry-over from other donors' samples. Each CDR3 is given with its conserved first and last residue. D genes are given only for firm matches. Not all rows give a size; the values are once, few, many and, for expanded clones, a class.

J gene	D gene	clone size	V gene	CDR3 length	CDR3 DNA	CDR3 protein
TRBJ1-6	NA	NA	TRBV5-1	15	TGCGCCAGCAGCTTGCAAGCAGGCTCTAATTCACCCCTCCACTTT	CASSLQAGSNSPLHF
TRBJ1-1	TRBD1	NA	TRBV4-1	13	TGCGCCAGCAGCCTAAACAGGGGGGACGAAGCTTTCTTT	CASSLNRGDEAFF
TRBJ1-2	NA	NA	TRBV29-1	12	TGCAGCGTTGGGTCGGGTTCCCATGGCTACACCTTC	CSVGSGSHGYTF
TRBJ1-5	NA	NA	TRBV2	14	TGTGCCAGCAGTGAAGGGTGGGCGACCCAGCCCCAGCATTTT	CASSEGWATQPQHF
TRBJ2-1	NA	once	TRBV29-1	15	TGCAGCGTTTCCGGGACAAACAGCTCCTACAATGAGCAGTTCTTC	CSVSGTNSSYNEQFF
TRBJ2-2	TRBD2	NA	TRBV7-2	17	TGTGCCAGCAGCTTAGCGCGGGCGGGAGTCCTAGGCGGGGAGCTGTTTTTT	CASSLARAGVLGGELFF
TRBJ2-7	NA	NA	TRBV20-1	11	TGCAGTGCTAGAGCTCTAGGCGAGCAGTACTTC	CSARALGEQYF
TRBJ1-2	NA	NA	TRBV7-9	14	TGTGCCAGCTCTCGATTCGGACAGATCTATGGCTACACCTTC	CASSRFGQIYGYTF
TRBJ2-5	TRBD1	NA	TRBV27	15	TGTGCCAGCAGAAGGGCACAGGGGGCGAGGGAGACCCAGTACTTC	CASRRAQGARETQYF
TRBJ2-1	TRBD2	NA	TRBV11-2	16	TGTGCCAGCAGCTTAGGGACTAGCGGGAGTTACGTTGAGCAGTTCTTC	CASSLGTSGSYVEQFF
TRBJ1-5	TRBD1	few	TRBV18	16	TGTGCCAGCTCACCAGGGCAGGGGGGTGGCAATCAGCCCCAGCATTTT	CASSPGQGGGNQPQHF
TRBJ2-3	TRBD2	NA	TRBV5-1	13	TGCGCCAGCAGCTTAGCGGGAACAGATACGCAGTATTTT	CASSLAGTDTQYF
TRBJ2-1	TRBD1	NA	TRBV27	14	TGTGCCAGCAGTTCGGGACAGACCTACAATGAGCAGTTCTTC	CASSSGQTYNEQFF
TRBJ2-5	NA	NA	TRBV10-3	10	TGTGCCATCGGCGGGGAGACCCAGTACTTC	CAIGGETQYF
TRBJ2-5	NA	few	TRBV28	12	TGTGCCAGCAGTGCCCAGTCGGAGACCCAGTACTTC	CASSAQSETQYF
TRBJ2-7	TRBD2	once	TRBV5-4	15	TGTGCCAGCAGCTTGTCGACTAGCGGGTCCTACGAGCAGTACTTC	CASSLSTSGSYEQYF
TRBJ1-1	NA	NA	TRBV11-3	13	TGTGCCAGCAGCTTGGGGGCTAACACTGAAGCTTTCTTT	CASSLGANTEAFF
TRBJ2-7	NA	NA	TRBV5-1	14	TGCGCCAGCAGCCGGGCGGGACAAACCTACGAGCAGTACTTC	CASSRAGQTYEQYF
TRBJ2-1	NA	NA	TRBV2	12	TGTGCCAGCAGTGCGGACCTCCCCCCGCAGTTCTTC	CASSADLPPQFF
TRBJ2-3	NA	NA	TRBV7-3	14	TGTGCCAGCAGCTTAAGGCGGGAAGCAGATACGCAGTATTTT	CASSLRREADTQYF
TRBJ2-1	TRBD2	NA	TRBV7-2	18	TGTGCCAGCAGCTTAAGCATTAGCGGGAGAGTAACGGACAATGAGCAGTTCTTC	CASSLSISGRVTDNEQFF
TRBJ2-5	NA	NA	TRBV6-5	15	TGTGCCAGCAGTTACTCCGACAGAATCCAAGAGACCCAGTACTTC	CASSYSDRIQETQYF
TRBJ1-1	NA	NA	TRBV7-2	14	TGTGCCAGCAGCTTTGGGACACTTAACACTGAAGCTTTCTTT	CASSFGTLNTEAFF
TRBJ1-1	NA	NA	TRBV23-1	11	TGCGCCAGGAATAGGGGGACGGAAGCTTTCTTT	CARNRGTEAFF
TRBJ2-2	NA	NA	TRBV5-4	16	TGTGCCAGCAGCTTTCAGGTGGTGCGTGGCACCGGGGAGCTGTTTTTT	CASSFQVVRGTGELFF
TRBJ1-1	NA	NA	TRBV9	14	TGTGCCAGCAGCGTAGCTAGCGGGTGGACTGAAGCTTTCTTT	CASSVASGWTEAFF